Below, 21 T cell receptor beta chains from the same sample are listed, as sequenced in a study of T cells in Graves' hyperthyroidism and ophthalmopathy. Amplified TCR beta CDR3 regions derived from RNA transcripts. HTBI primers drove first-round RT-PCR of the TCR CDR3. TCRdb recomputed calls from the multiplex PCR reads with MiXCR, one row per CDR3 protein. Counted here are roughly 720,000 distinct CDR3 sequences, 17% occurring once; the ten biggest clones make up less than 20%. Sequenced sample: blood. The receptors come from a man aged 45-65 years with Graves' hyperthyroidism.

This chain uses TRBV19 with TRBJ2-1; 10 positions match TRBD2. With V trimmed by 5 bases and J by 6 bases, 10 bases remained unmatched. Looked up from germline, CDR1 is LNHDA and CDR2 is SQIVND (reference sequence). CDR3 length: 16 residues. The chain's CDR3 is CASSPWSSGRSNEQFF. Here the CDR3 DNA reads TGTGCCAGTAGTCCATGGTCTAGCGGGAGATCCAATGAGCAGTTCTTC.

The table lists this clonotype with a few counts. The chain has TRBV28 and TRBJ1-4, with 7 nucleotides matching TRBD1. V lost 6 bases and J lost 8; bases outside the gene matches: 15. The V gene's germline CDR1 is MDHEN and CDR2 SYDVKM. The CDR3 is 16 residues long. Here the CDR3 reads CASSPELADRWEKLFF. CDR3 nucleotides: TGTGCCAGCAGCCCCGAACTTGCGGACAGGTGGGAAAAACTGTTTTTT.

Many counts were recorded for this clonotype. This sequence joins TRBV6-1 and TRBJ2-7, with TRBD1 matching 9 bases. CDR3 size: 14 residues. Germline CDR1 is MNHNS and CDR2 is SASEGT. J gave up 6 bases and V 7 bases, and 10 bases lay outside the gene matches. The CDR3 is CASKRGQGSREQYF. CDR3 bases: TGTGCCAGCAAACGGGGACAGGGCTCACGCGAGCAGTACTTC.

This clonotype was seen more than once but under ten times. This chain uses TRBV20-1 with TRBJ2-1, with 14 bases aligning to TRBD2. CDR1 is DFQATT and CDR2 is SNEGSKA in the germline V gene (reference sequence). The CDR3 contains 16 residues. Trimming removed 1 base from V and 7 bases from J; junction bases left unmatched: 6. This CDR3 is CSARGTSGGIVNEQFF. The CDR3 nucleotides are TGCAGTGCTAGAGGGACTAGCGGGGGGATCGTGAATGAGCAGTTCTTC.

In this sample, this clonotype turned up a few times. V usage is TRBV9 and J usage is TRBJ2-5; TRBD1 aligns across 10 bases. The V gene end was trimmed by 4 bases and the J gene end by 2 bases; junction bases not matched to a gene: 8. The CDR3 is 16 amino acids. Germline V lookup: CDR1 SGDLS, CDR2 YYNGEE. The CDR3 coding sequence is TGTGCCAGCAGCACAAGGACAGGGGGGACACAAGAGACCCAGTACTTC. Its protein is CASSTRTGGTQETQYF.

V gene TRBV7-9 combines with J gene TRBJ1-6, with D maybe TRBD1 (5 bases). The V gene lost 1 base and the J gene lost 6 bases, with 7 bases spanning the gap. This CDR3 is built from 14 residues. The V gene's germline CDR1 is SEHNR and CDR2 FQNEAQ (reference sequence). The CDR3 DNA is TGTGCCAGCAGCTTAGGGGGCCCTAATTCACCCCTCCACTTT. It is translated as CASSLGGPNSPLHF.

The chain links TRBV20-1 to TRBJ2-2, with TRBD1 matching over 8 bases. This CDR3 contains 17 residues. Germline CDR1 reads DFQATT; CDR2 reads SNEGSKA (reference sequence). The V and J ends lost 6 bases and 6 bases, in that order; junction bases with no gene match: 18. The CDR3 loop is CSATPRTGTAFAGELFF. The CDR3 DNA sequence: TGCAGTGCCACACCTCGGACAGGGACGGCCTTCGCCGGGGAGCTGTTTTTT.

There are a few counts of this clonotype. The chain couples TRBV19 to TRBJ2-1, with 10 bases identical to TRBD2. Trimming at V came to 5 bases and at J to 7 bases, leaving 8 bases not matched to a gene. The germline CDR1 and CDR2 sequences are LNHDA and SQIVND (reference sequence). This CDR3 comprises 15 residues. The CDR3 DNA follows: TGTGCCAGTAGTGTGCCTAGCGGGAGAAGGAATGAGCAGTTCTTC. Amino acids: CASSVPSGRRNEQFF.

Of note for this clonotype: This may come from a read error, since a much larger clone is one base off. The V call is TRBV29-1, the J call TRBJ1-1; unclear D gene. CDR1 is SQVTM and CDR2 is ANQGSEA in the germline V gene. The CDR3 covers 14 residues. The CDR3 loop is CRVPGRLRDTEAFF. As DNA, the CDR3 is TGCCGCGTGCCGGGCAGACTTCGGGACACTGAAGCTTTCTTT.

This clonotype was detected ten times or more. The chain couples TRBV27 to TRBJ2-7; D not certain. The length of the CDR3 is 15 residues. In germline, CDR1 is MNHEY, CDR2 SMNVEV (reference sequence). V was clipped by 2 bases and J by 0 bases, with 11 bases between them. The CDR3 DNA reads TGTGCCAGCAGTTTACGTGGGTTTACCTCCTACGAGCAGTACTTC. Translation gives CASSLRGFTSYEQYF.

V gene TRBV6-2 or TRBV6-3 combines with J gene TRBJ2-3; D gene uncertain. Trimming removed 7 bases at V and 0 bases at J, with 11 bases between. The CDR3 runs 14 residues. CDR1 is MNHEY and CDR2 is SVGEGT in the germline V gene. CDR3 region: CASKREKSTDTQYF. The CDR3 region has the DNA TGTGCCAGCAAGCGAGAGAAAAGCACAGATACGCAGTATTTT.

This clonotype was observed a handful of times. Since a much larger clone is just one base distant, this may be a read error. This chain uses TRBV11-2 with TRBJ2-1; 7 positions match TRBD2. In germline, CDR1 is SGHAT, CDR2 FQNNGV. The CDR3 totals 15 residues. The DNA of the CDR3 is TGTGCCAGCAGACTTAGACTAGCCGGATACAATGAGAAGTTCTTC. Translating it yields CASRLRLAGYNEKFF. Full variable domain (rest looked up from reference TRBV11-2 and TRBJ2-1): EAGVAQSPRYKIIEKRQSVAFWCNPISGHATLYWYQQILGQGPKLLIQFQNNGVVDDSQLPKDRFSAERLKGVDSTLKIQPAKLEDSAVYLCASRLRLAGYNEKFFGPGTRLTVL.

There are a few counts of this clonotype. The chain uses TRBV28 and TRBJ2-4; a possible D gene is TRBD1 (6 bases). Germline V CDR1 and CDR2: MDHEN, SYDVKM. V was clipped by 3 bases and J by 2 bases, with 14 bases between them. This CDR3 is 16 amino acids long. In DNA form, the CDR3 reads TGTGCCAGCAGTTTCGCAGGGGATGGTACCAAAAACATTCAGTACTTC. It codes for CASSFAGDGTKNIQYF.

The V gene is TRBV4-1, the J gene TRBJ2-1; D is unclear. V was shortened by 0 bases and J by 1 base, with 7 bases between the two germline ends. The CDR3 runs to 15 residues. Germline V gene data show CDR1 as MGHRA and CDR2 as YSYEKL. The CDR3 DNA reads TGCGCCAGCAGCCAAGATGGGCGGTCCTACAATGAGCAGTTCTTC. Its translation is CASSQDGRSYNEQFF.

This clonotype was picked up a small number of times. V and J are TRBV14 and TRBJ1-2; D gene ambiguous. Germline V CDR1 and CDR2: SGHDN, FVKESK. This CDR3 contains 12 residues. The V gene lost 4 bases and the J gene lost 8 bases, with 11 bases spanning the gap. The CDR3 DNA reads as TGTGCCAGCAGCCTAGGAGGCCGGGGCTACACCTTC. Residues: CASSLGGRGYTF.

The chain combines TRBV2 with TRBJ2-1; 13 bases match TRBD2. The V and J ends lost 4 bases and 15 bases, in that order; junction bases with no gene match: 3. The germline V gene has CDR1 SNHLY and CDR2 FYNNEI. The CDR3 sequence is 12 residues long. The CDR3 region is CASSGRTSGRFF. CDR3 DNA: TGTGCCAGCAGTGGACGGACTAGCGGGAGGTTCTTC.

To note about this clonotype: A read error may explain this, as a much larger clone is one base away. The chain uses TRBV7-9 and TRBJ1-1, with a tentative D call TRBD1 (6 bases). This CDR3 is built from 17 residues. Per the germline V gene, CDR1 is SEHNR and CDR2 is FQNEAQ (reference sequence). CDR3 nucleotides: TGTGCCAGCAGCTTAGCGCTAGTAGGGGGTGAGGACACTGAAGCTCTCTTT. The encoded protein is CASSLALVGGEDTEALF. Filled out from reference TRBV7-9 and TRBJ1-1, the complete variable domain reads DTGVSQNPRHKITKRGQNVTFRCDPISEHNRLYWYRQTLGQGPEFLTYFQNEAQLEKSRLLSDRFSAERPKGSFSTLEIQRTEQGDSAMYLCASSLALVGGEDTEALFGQGTRLTVV.

This clonotype was counted only a few times. The chain is built from TRBV6-5 and TRBJ2-5; possibly TRBD1 for D (6 bases). The CDR3 extends over 14 amino acids. The V end lost 2 bases, the J end lost 1 base, and 8 bases lay between the germline ends. Per germline, CDR1 MNHEY and CDR2 SVGAGI. The CDR3 nucleotides read TGTGCCAGCAGTTACCAGGACAGCCAAGAGACCCAGTACTTC. Its translation: CASSYQDSQETQYF.

J is TRBJ1-1 and V is TRBV4-3, with TRBD1 matching 8 bases. Trimming cost V 1 base and J 11 bases; bases outside gene matches: 21. CDR1 is LGHNA and CDR2 is YSLEER in the germline V gene. This CDR3 has 18 residues. The CDR3 sequence: CASSQVPYIRTDRVKAFF. The CDR3 coding sequence is TGCGCCAGCAGCCAAGTCCCGTATATTAGAACGGACAGGGTGAAGGCTTTCTTT.

This clonotype appeared many times. The V call is TRBV5-1, the J call TRBJ1-4; TRBD1 might be the D (6 bases). V was trimmed by 0 bases and J by 5 bases, leaving 14 bases between them. Germline V gene sequence: CDR1 SGHRS, CDR2 YFSETQ. There are 16 residues in the CDR3. The chain's CDR3 is CASSLGSDSWNEKLFF. The CDR3 nucleotides are TGCGCCAGCAGCTTGGGGTCGGACAGCTGGAATGAAAAACTGTTTTTT. The whole variable domain, filled in from reference TRBV5-1 and TRBJ1-4, reads KAGVTQTPRYLIKTRGQQVTLSCSPISGHRSVSWYQQTPGQGLQFLFEYFSETQRNKGNFPGRFSGRQFSNSRSEMNVSTLELGDSALYLCASSLGSDSWNEKLFFGSGTQLSVL.

The chain carries TRBV20-1 and TRBJ2-2; no firm D call. The CDR3 extends over 14 amino acids. V was pared by 0 bases and J by 3 bases, with 8 bases between. Germline CDR1 reads DFQATT; CDR2 reads SNEGSKA (reference sequence). Written as DNA, the CDR3 is TGCAGTGCTAGAGATGCGCGGTACACCGGGGAGCTGTTTTTT. Translation gives CSARDARYTGELFF.